Described below is a single T cell receptor beta chain sequence and its context. Deletions cut 0 bases from V and 4 bases from J, with 9 bases between. There are 15 residues in the CDR3. The germline CDR1 and CDR2 sequences are MGHRA and YSYEKL. Sequenced by immunoSEQ multiplex PCR; TCRdb stores in-frame clones only, minus some. Of a few hundred thousand clones listed, about 87% are singletons. This sample is drawn from a study of blood T cell repertoires in COVID-19. Sequencing was carried out using peripheral blood. This rearrangement joins TRBV4-1 to TRBJ2-2, with D possibly matching TRBD2 (7 bases). The TCR comes from a man younger than 30 with COVID-19, enrolled during active disease. The CDR3 DNA reads TGCGCCAGCAGCCAAGAAGGGGGGGGCACCGGGGAGCTGTTTTTT. The encoded protein is CASSQEGGGTGELFF.